What follows describes a single T cell receptor beta chain. Its antigen is unknown. This specimen comes from a study of STAT3 mutations in large granular lymphocyte leukemia. Study-level points and caveats: Every T-cell large granular lymphocyte leukemia patient had at least one immunodominant TCR beta clonotype.

The V gene's germline CDR1 is MNHNY and CDR2 SVGAGI (reference sequence). The CDR3 covers 14 residues. Losses at the gene ends were 4 bases for V and 6 bases for J; bases not matched to a gene: 7. This table comes from immunoSEQ multiplex PCR, and its TCRdb copy is limited to in-frame clones, with some not included. The sample has more than 10,000 clones, about 92% seen once. Sequencing was carried out using peripheral blood mononuclear cells. This receptor was obtained from a man aged 35 to 55 with T-cell large granular lymphocyte leukemia. Some clones in this sample may be carry-over from other donors' samples. This sequence joins TRBV6-6 and TRBJ2-7, with 9 positions matching TRBD2. The CDR3 bases are TGTGCCAGCAGTTCGGGCGGGGGGGCCCGCGAGCAGTACTTC. It yields the protein CASSSGGGAREQYF.